A selection of T cell receptor beta chains follows, all from one sample in a study of blood T cell repertoires in COVID-19. Repertoires were generated with immunoSEQ multiplex PCR, while TCRdb's copy carries only in-frame clones and drops some. The table records under 85,000 clones, around 90% of them present only once. Sample: peripheral blood. The receptors here all came from a man in his 70s with acute or convalescent COVID-19. Both conserved end residues are part of each CDR3. Each record gives: V gene, clone size, J gene, D gene, CDR3 DNA, CDR3 protein. A D gene is named only where the DNA matches it firmly. The size field is filled for only some rows; it gives once, few, many or a size class.

v_call: TRBV9; clone_size: .; j_call: TRBJ2-2; d_call: .; cdr3_nt: TGTGCCAGCAGCGTAACAGGTCTGGACACCGGGGAGCTGTTTTTT; cdr3_aa: CASSVTGLDTGELFF
v_call: TRBV28; clone_size: .; j_call: TRBJ2-7; d_call: .; cdr3_nt: TGTGCCAGCAGTTTATCTTCCAGAGGGCAGTACTTC; cdr3_aa: CASSLSSRGQYF
v_call: TRBV19; clone_size: .; j_call: TRBJ2-7; d_call: .; cdr3_nt: TGTGCCAGTAGTCGGGCAGGGAATACCGACGAGCAGTACTTC; cdr3_aa: CASSRAGNTDEQYF
v_call: TRBV30; clone_size: .; j_call: TRBJ2-7; d_call: .; cdr3_nt: TGTGCCTGGAGTGGGGCAGGGGCGTACGAGCAGTACTTC; cdr3_aa: CAWSGAGAYEQYF
v_call: TRBV7-2; clone_size: .; j_call: TRBJ1-2; d_call: .; cdr3_nt: TGTGCCAGCAGCTTGACAGAGAAACACACCTTC; cdr3_aa: CASSLTEKHTF
v_call: TRBV6-5; clone_size: .; j_call: TRBJ2-5; d_call: TRBD2; cdr3_nt: TGTGCCAGCAGGGGACTAGCGGGGGCCGAGACCCAGTACTTC; cdr3_aa: CASRGLAGAETQYF
v_call: TRBV10-3; clone_size: .; j_call: TRBJ1-5; d_call: TRBD1; cdr3_nt: TGTGCCATCAGCCCGACAGGGGGCGGACAGCCCCAGCATTTT; cdr3_aa: CAISPTGGGQPQHF
v_call: TRBV7-9; clone_size: .; j_call: TRBJ2-5; d_call: .; cdr3_nt: TGTGCCAGCAGCCAGGGTGGGCTAGAGACCCAGTACTTC; cdr3_aa: CASSQGGLETQYF
v_call: TRBV19; clone_size: .; j_call: TRBJ2-1; d_call: TRBD1; cdr3_nt: TGTGCCAGTTCTCCGGTTCCGGACAGGGGTTTTAATGAGCAGTTCTTC; cdr3_aa: CASSPVPDRGFNEQFF
v_call: TRBV28; clone_size: .; j_call: TRBJ2-2; d_call: .; cdr3_nt: TGTGCCAGCAGTATCACTAGTAGGGGGACCGGGGAGCTGTTTTTT; cdr3_aa: CASSITSRGTGELFF
v_call: TRBV4-3; clone_size: .; j_call: TRBJ1-1; d_call: .; cdr3_nt: TGCGCCAGCAGCCAAGATTGGGCAGGGTCGGACACTGAAGCTTTCTTT; cdr3_aa: CASSQDWAGSDTEAFF
v_call: TRBV20-1; clone_size: .; j_call: TRBJ1-1; d_call: .; cdr3_nt: TGCAGTGCTAGAGATCGGACTGAAGCTTTCTTT; cdr3_aa: CSARDRTEAFF
v_call: TRBV2; clone_size: .; j_call: TRBJ2-7; d_call: TRBD1; cdr3_nt: TGTGCCAGCAGTGCCGGAGACAGGGGGCTCTACGAGCAGTACTTC; cdr3_aa: CASSAGDRGLYEQYF
v_call: TRBV5-6; clone_size: .; j_call: TRBJ2-7; d_call: .; cdr3_nt: TGTGCCAGCAGCCTAGGGGGGGTTAGACTCTACGAGCAGTACTTC; cdr3_aa: CASSLGGVRLYEQYF
v_call: TRBV11-2; clone_size: once; j_call: TRBJ2-7; d_call: .; cdr3_nt: TGTGCCAGCAGCGAGGGAATATCGGCTAGTGGCTACGAGCAGTACTTC; cdr3_aa: CASSEGISASGYEQYF
v_call: TRBV12-3/TRBV12-4; clone_size: .; j_call: TRBJ2-7; d_call: .; cdr3_nt: TGTGCCAGCAGTCCTGGTCGGTACGAGCAGTACTTC; cdr3_aa: CASSPGRYEQYF
v_call: TRBV2; clone_size: .; j_call: TRBJ2-3; d_call: TRBD1; cdr3_nt: TGTGCCAGCAGTCTGGCCCGACAGGGGGTAACAGATACGCAGTATTTT; cdr3_aa: CASSLARQGVTDTQYF
v_call: TRBV27; clone_size: .; j_call: TRBJ1-5; d_call: .; cdr3_nt: TGTGCCAGCGGTCCGTGGGAGGGGGGCAATCAGCCCCAGCATTTT; cdr3_aa: CASGPWEGGNQPQHF
v_call: TRBV11-2; clone_size: .; j_call: TRBJ2-7; d_call: .; cdr3_nt: TGTGCCAGCGGGGCAGGCCCACCCACCTACGAGCAGTACTTC; cdr3_aa: CASGAGPPTYEQYF
v_call: TRBV5-3; clone_size: once; j_call: TRBJ2-3; d_call: TRBD1; cdr3_nt: TGTGCCAGAAGCCCTTTGGACAGGGCGTTGGATACGCAGTATTTT; cdr3_aa: CARSPLDRALDTQYF